A selection of T cell receptor beta chains follows, all from one sample in a study of T cells in narcolepsy. This table comes from immunoSEQ multiplex PCR, and its TCRdb copy is limited to in-frame clones, with some not included. The table includes 25,000 to 35,000 clones, roughly nine tenths detected once. Sequenced input: CD45RA- memory CD4+ T cells from PBMCs. These receptors were obtained from a human donor with narcolepsy. CDR3s include the opening cysteine and the closing phenylalanine or tryptophan. The D gene is left open where the match is weak. Some rows have no size entry. The others give once, few or many, or a class for an expanded clone.

clone size	V gene	CDR3 length	J gene	D gene	CDR3 DNA	CDR3 protein
-	TRBV27	16	TRBJ1-3	TRBD1	TGTGCCAGCAGTCGGACAGGGGTTATCTCTGGAAACACCATATATTTT	CASSRTGVISGNTIYF
-	TRBV5-6	17	TRBJ1-5	TRBD1	TGTGCCAGCAGTCCCGGGACAGGGAAAAATAGCAATCAGCCCCAGCATTTT	CASSPGTGKNSNQPQHF
-	TRBV5-1	15	TRBJ2-7	TRBD1	TGCGCCAGCAGCTTAACTTGGACAGGGTCCTACGAGCAGTACTTC	CASSLTWTGSYEQYF
-	TRBV10-2	13	TRBJ1-2	TRBD1	TGCGCCAGCAGCCATACAGGGGATTATGGCTACACCTTC	CASSHTGDYGYTF
-	TRBV28	15	TRBJ1-3	-	TGTGCCAGCAGTTTTTCAGGCATCTCTGGAAACACCATATATTTT	CASSFSGISGNTIYF
-	TRBV5-4	15	TRBJ2-7	TRBD2	TGTGCCAGCAGCATCGGACTAGCGGGAGGAAACGAGCAGTACTTC	CASSIGLAGGNEQYF
-	TRBV6-1	13	TRBJ2-5	-	TGTGCCAGCAGTCCCATACTACAAGAGACCCAGTACTTC	CASSPILQETQYF
-	TRBV6-5	16	TRBJ2-1	TRBD2	TGTGCCAGCAGTTACGGGCTAGCGGGGGCTAACAATGAGCAGTTCTTC	CASSYGLAGANNEQFF
-	TRBV4-3	14	TRBJ2-7	-	TGCGCCAGCAGCGAGCCGGGTCGTACCTACGAGCAGTACTTC	CASSEPGRTYEQYF
-	TRBV28	18	TRBJ2-7	TRBD1	TGTGCCAGCAGTCCCGTTCGCCCCGGGACAGGGGGAACGGAAGAGCAGTACTTC	CASSPVRPGTGGTEEQYF
-	TRBV6-1	15	TRBJ1-5	-	TGTGCCAGCAGTGAAGCCCTCGGCAGTTATCAGCCCCAGCATTTT	CASSEALGSYQPQHF
-	TRBV28	11	TRBJ2-2	-	TGTGCCAGCAGTTTAATCGGGGAGCTGTTTTTT	CASSLIGELFF
-	TRBV15	13	TRBJ1-2	-	TGTGCCACCAGCAGGGACGGCTACTATGGCTACACCTTC	CATSRDGYYGYTF
-	TRBV4-2	14	TRBJ1-1	-	TGTGCCAGCAGCCAATTCCCAGGGGTCTCCGAAGCTTTCTTT	CASSQFPGVSEAFF
-	TRBV10-2	13	TRBJ1-1	TRBD1	TGCGCCAGCAGTTCGACAGGGGGCTTTCAGGCTTTCTTT	CASSSTGGFQAFF
-	TRBV5-1	14	TRBJ2-7	TRBD1	TGCGCCAGCAGCCGGGGACAGGGGTACTACGAGCAGTACTTC	CASSRGQGYYEQYF
-	TRBV4-2	15	TRBJ1-2	TRBD1	TGTGCCAGCAGCCTAACCGGGACAGCAATCTATGGCTACACCTTC	CASSLTGTAIYGYTF
-	TRBV28	15	TRBJ1-6	-	TGTGCCAGCAAAGTACCACGGGGGTTTAATTCACCCCTCCACTTT	CASKVPRGFNSPLHF
-	TRBV6-5	12	TRBJ1-2	-	TGTGCCAGCCCGGGGGGGACAACTGGCTACACCTTC	CASPGGTTGYTF
-	TRBV7-2	17	TRBJ2-7	TRBD2	TGTGCCAGCAGCTTAGGCAGTGCGGGACTAGCGGGTTACGAGCAGTACTTC	CASSLGSAGLAGYEQYF
-	TRBV19	14	TRBJ1-5	TRBD1	TGTGCCAGCAGTGCCGGGACAGAGCATCAGCCCCAGCATTTT	CASSAGTEHQPQHF
-	TRBV2	14	TRBJ2-7	TRBD2	TGTGCCAGCAGTGGACTAGCTCCTTTCTACGGGCAGTACTTC	CASSGLAPFYGQYF
-	TRBV5-8	16	TRBJ1-5	-	TGTGCCAGCAGCTTGGGAATTGCTGGGGTGGATCAGCCCCAGCATTTT	CASSLGIAGVDQPQHF
few	TRBV28	14	TRBJ1-1	-	TGTGCCAGCAGTTTTCCTCTGGGGAACACTGAAGCTTTCTTT	CASSFPLGNTEAFF
-	TRBV7-3	13	TRBJ2-3	-	TGTGCCAGCAGCTTGACTCACGGGGATACGCAGTATTTT	CASSLTHGDTQYF
-	TRBV19	15	TRBJ2-4	-	TGTGCCAGTGGATATAGCGGGACAGGGAAGGACATTCAGTACTTC	CASGYSGTGKDIQYF
-	TRBV27	14	TRBJ2-1	-	TGTGCCAGCAGTGTTCGCAGGGGCTACAATGAGCAGTTCTTC	CASSVRRGYNEQFF
once	TRBV6-1	12	TRBJ2-7	-	TGTGCCAGCACCCTCGACAGGTCGGGGCAGTACTTC	CASTLDRSGQYF
-	TRBV7-9	12	TRBJ2-7	-	TGTGCCAGCAGCTTAGAGGGCGGGGAGCAGTACTTC	CASSLEGGEQYF
-	TRBV30	14	TRBJ2-5	TRBD1	TGTGCCTGGAGTAGGGCAGGGGGTCCCGAGACCCAGTACTTC	CAWSRAGGPETQYF
-	TRBV5-1	15	TRBJ2-6	TRBD1	TGCGCCAGCAGCTTGACAGGGGCTGGGGCCAACGTCCTGACTTTC	CASSLTGAGANVLTF
-	TRBV5-6	13	TRBJ1-5	-	TGTGCCAGCAGCTTGCTGGATTCGCAGCCCCAGCATTTT	CASSLLDSQPQHF
-	TRBV9	17	TRBJ1-1	TRBD1	TGTGCCAGCAGCACAGGGGCCAGGGGTAGTATGAACACTGAAGCTTTCTTT	CASSTGARGSMNTEAFF
-	TRBV11-2	15	TRBJ1-6	-	TGTGCCAGCAGTCGATTCCGAACCAGAAATTCACCCCTCCACTTT	CASSRFRTRNSPLHF
-	TRBV19	16	TRBJ2-2	TRBD2	TGTGCCAGTAAGCGACTAGCGGGAACGAACACCGGGGAGCTGTTTTTT	CASKRLAGTNTGELFF
-	TRBV28	14	TRBJ1-1	-	TGTGCCAGCAGGCGTGGGGCTCCGAACACTGAAGCTTTCTTT	CASRRGAPNTEAFF
-	TRBV29-1	12	TRBJ2-1	-	TGCAGCGCCCGGACAGCTTCTAATGAGCAGTTCTTC	CSARTASNEQFF
-	TRBV27	13	TRBJ1-2	TRBD1	TGTGCCAGCAGCCATCAACAGGGGCATGGCTACACCTTC	CASSHQQGHGYTF
-	TRBV5-1	13	TRBJ2-5	-	TGCGCCAGCAGCGGAACAGGGTACGAGACCCAGTACTTC	CASSGTGYETQYF
once	TRBV29-1	13	TRBJ2-2	-	TGCAGCGTTGAACACGGGGCGGGCGGGGAGCTGTTTTTT	CSVEHGAGGELFF
-	TRBV29-1	14	TRBJ2-1	TRBD2	TGCAGCGAGGGGACTAGCGGCTCCTACAATGAGCAGTTCTTC	CSEGTSGSYNEQFF